This TCR beta chain stems from a study of graft-versus-host responses after intestinal transplantation. Using immunoSEQ multiplex PCR, the repertoire was profiled, and TCRdb retains in-frame clones only, with some absent. The top ten hold 0.28% of the sample, which has more than 80,000 clones, 88% seen once. A word on this clone: As yet, its antigen is unknown.

From germline, CDR1 is LGHNA and CDR2 YNFKEQ. The CDR3 is 17 residues long. The ends lost 1 base at V and 3 bases at J; junction bases unmatched: 5. The receptor was derived from a human donor who was the organ donor for an intestinal transplant. The chain has TRBV4-2 and TRBJ2-7, with 14 bases fitting TRBD2. Sequenced here: unstimulated CD4+ T cells sorted from spleen or lymph node cells, sampled before transplant. DNA for the CDR3: TGTGCCAGCAGCCAAGCCCACGGGACTAGCGGGGGCTACGAGCAGTACTTC. Encoded protein: CASSQAHGTSGGYEQYF.